One and the same sample provided the 15 T cell receptor beta chains below, sequenced in a study of breast tumors, draining lymph nodes, adjacent tissues. TCRdb re-analysed the multiplex PCR reads in MiXCR, keeping a single row per CDR3 protein. This sample has 30,000 to 40,000 distinct CDR3 sequences, with under 80% found just once. The sample taken for sequencing was breast tumor tissue. These receptors all come from a female donor with breast cancer. Some clones in this sample may be carry-over from other donors' samples.

This rearrangement joins TRBV9 to TRBJ1-1; tentative D call: TRBD1 (5 bases). The V end was cut by 0 bases, the J end by 3 bases, with 6 bases between. This CDR3 has 13 residues. Germline assignment: CDR1 SGDLS and CDR2 YYNGEE. Here the CDR3 DNA reads TGTGCCAGCAGCGTAGGGGGGTACACTGAAGCTTTCTTT. It is translated as CASSVGGYTEAFF.

This chain uses TRBV14 with TRBJ2-5; the match to TRBD2 covers 11 bases. Per germline, CDR1 SGHDN and CDR2 FVKESK. Trimming took 1 base from V and 4 from J; bases not matched to a gene: 8. CDR3 length: 17 amino acids. CDR3 coding DNA: TGTGCCAGCAGCCAAGGCCTTAGCGGGAGGGCGGGAGAGACCCAGTACTTC. Its translation: CASSQGLSGRAGETQYF. Based on the CDR3 plus reference TRBV14 and TRBJ2-5, the full variable domain is EAGVTQFPSHSVIEKGQTVTLRCDPISGHDNLYWYRRVMGKEIKFLLHFVKESKQDESGMPNNRFLAERTGGTYSTLKVQPAELEDSGVYFCASSQGLSGRAGETQYFGPGTRLLVL.

V usage is TRBV20-1 and J usage is TRBJ1-2, with 8 bases lining up with TRBD1. Looked up from germline, CDR1 is DFQATT and CDR2 is SNEGSKA (reference sequence). After removal of 0 bases from V and 4 bases from J, the junction contained 1 base not matched to a gene. This CDR3 comprises 13 residues. The CDR3 here is CSARDGQGYGYTF. The CDR3 DNA follows: TGCAGTGCTAGAGATGGACAGGGCTATGGCTACACCTTC.

This clonotype was counted between two and nine times. The rearrangement joins TRBV3-2 to TRBJ2-1; TRBD1 is taken as the D call from the table, unchecked against the DNA. TRBV3-2 is a listed pseudogene. The CDR3 runs 17 residues. CDR3 sequence reads: CASSHEPGGAPYNEQFF. The DNA for the CDR3 is TGTGCCAGCAGCCATGAACCTGGGGGGGCCCCCTACAATGAGCAGTTCTTC.

The chain is built from TRBV4-3 and TRBJ1-2, with a possible D match to TRBD1 (5 bases). V was trimmed by 1 base and J by 8 bases, leaving 14 bases between them. The CDR3 contains 14 residues. CDR1 is LGHNA and CDR2 is YSLEER in the germline V gene. The CDR3 bases are TGCGCCAGCAGCCAAGGGGAGGGGAGCATAGGCTACACCTTC. Translating gives CASSQGEGSIGYTF.

This clonotype showed up just once. The chain joins TRBV7-6 to TRBJ2-7; D gene uncertain. The CDR3 contains 14 residues. Germline V CDR1 and CDR2: SGHVS, FNYEAQ. V gave up 0 bases and J gave up 2 bases, with 8 bases separating them. The DNA of the CDR3 is TGTGCCAGCAGCTTAGCAGCAGCCACCTACGAGCAGTACTTC. It yields the protein CASSLAAATYEQYF.

The chain combines TRBV29-1 with TRBJ1-4, with D uncertain. The ends were cut back, 4 bases at V and 7 bases at J, with 10 bases in the middle. CDR1 and CDR2 (germline): SQVTM, ANQGSEA. The CDR3 has 12 amino acids. The CDR3, as DNA: TGCAGCGTTGTGGGGAACGGTGAAAAACTGTTTTTT. It is translated as CSVVGNGEKLFF. Using reference TRBV29-1 and TRBJ1-4 for the parts outside the CDR3, the full variable domain is SAVISQKPSRDICQRGTSLTIQCQVDSQVTMMFWYRQQPGQSLTLIATANQGSEATYESGFVIDKFPISRPNLTFSTLTVSNMSPEDSSIYLCSVVGNGEKLFFGSGTQLSVL.

This clonotype has a single count. The chain combines TRBV29-1 with TRBJ2-1; maybe TRBD1 (5 bases). With 6 bases removed from V and 8 bases from J, the gap between germline ends came to 14 bases. This CDR3 is built from 12 residues. Germline V CDR1 and CDR2: SQVTM, ANQGSEA. CDR3 DNA: TGCAGCGTACGATCAGGGTTTTATGAGCAGTTCTTC. Amino acids: CSVRSGFYEQFF.

CDR3 loop: CASSLERVRTDTQYF. Written as DNA, the CDR3 is TGTGCCAGCAGCTTGGAGCGGGTTCGCACAGATACGCAGTATTTT. The V gene is TRBV5-5, the J gene TRBJ2-3, with D possibly matching TRBD2 (6 bases). The CDR3 runs to 15 residues. Trimming removed 0 bases from V and 1 base from J, with 9 bases in between. Germline V gene sequence: CDR1 SGHKS, CDR2 YYEKEE (reference sequence). Variable domain in full (rest from reference TRBV5-5 and TRBJ2-3): DAGVTQSPTHLIKTRGQQVTLRCSPISGHKSVSWYQQVLGQGPQFIFQYYEKEERGRGNFPDRFSARQFPNYSSELNVNALLLGDSALYLCASSLERVRTDTQYFGPGTRLTVL.

V and J are TRBV24-1 and TRBJ1-5, with 7 bases lining up with TRBD1. Looked up from germline, CDR1 is KGHDR and CDR2 is SFDVKD. The ends lost 2 bases at V and 6 bases at J; junction bases unmatched: 3. CDR3 length equals 14 residues. The CDR3 spells CATSDSPGGQPQHF. In DNA, the CDR3 is TGTGCCACCAGTGATTCCCCAGGGGGTCAGCCCCAGCATTTT.

This sequence joins TRBV2 and TRBJ1-4; tentative D call: TRBD1 (6 bases). The V end lost 5 bases, the J end lost 3 bases, and 10 bases lay between the germline ends. The CDR3 is made up of 14 amino acids. Germline values: CDR1 SNHLY, CDR2 FYNNEI. CDR3 amino acids: CASSTRTANEKLFF. The CDR3, as DNA: TGTGCCAGCAGTACGAGGACAGCTAATGAAAAACTGTTTTTT.

Details on this clonotype: The DNA is left out, because the CDR3 cannot be placed on it with certainty; the CDR3 is given as TCRdb lists it. The J gene is TRBJ1-2, the V gene TRBV7-2; no check of the table's D call, TRBD1, against the DNA was made. Including both end residues, the CDR3 is 22 amino acids long. CDR1 SGHTA and CDR2 FQGNSA come from the germline V gene. This CDR3 reads CASSFYICSARVRQGRGGGYTF.

The chain joins TRBV2 to TRBJ2-2; the match to TRBD2 covers 7 bases. The CDR3 loop spans 14 amino acids. Germline CDR1 SNHLY, CDR2 FYNNEI. V gave up 4 bases and J gave up 7 bases; unmatched junction bases: 6. CDR3 protein: CASSGPGRDGELFF. DNA for the CDR3: TGTGCCAGCAGTGGCCCGGGGAGGGACGGGGAGCTGTTTTTT.

The V gene is TRBV7-3, the J gene TRBJ1-6; D may be TRBD1 (6 bases). V lost 2 bases and J 6 bases, leaving 17 bases between the germline ends. Germline V lookup: CDR1 SGHTA, CDR2 FQGTGA. The CDR3 spans 17 residues. The CDR3 DNA sequence: TGTGCCAGCAGCTTAGGGGGCCCGACTGTAGTTAATTCACCCCTCCACTTT. Protein sequence: CASSLGGPTVVNSPLHF.

The chain combines TRBV2 with TRBJ1-4; TRBD1 agrees at 9 bases. This CDR3 region has 14 residues. Germline V gene lookup returns CDR1 SNHLY and CDR2 FYNNEI. After removal of 6 bases from V and 8 bases from J, the junction contained 7 bases not matched to a gene. CDR3 in amino acids: CASSRTGEGEKLFF. The DNA for the CDR3 is TGTGCCAGCAGCAGGACAGGGGAGGGGGAAAAACTGTTTTTT.